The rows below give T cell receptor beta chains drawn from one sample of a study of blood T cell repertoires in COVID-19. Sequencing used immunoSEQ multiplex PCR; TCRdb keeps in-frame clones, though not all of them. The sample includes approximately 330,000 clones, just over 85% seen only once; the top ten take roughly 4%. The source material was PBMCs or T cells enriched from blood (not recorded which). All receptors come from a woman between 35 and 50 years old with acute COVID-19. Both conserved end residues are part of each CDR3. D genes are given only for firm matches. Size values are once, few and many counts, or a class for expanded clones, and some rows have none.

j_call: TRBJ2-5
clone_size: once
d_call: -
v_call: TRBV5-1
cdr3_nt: TGCGCCAGCAGCCAAAGGGAGCGGGAGACCCAGTACTTC
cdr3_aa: CASSQRERETQYF

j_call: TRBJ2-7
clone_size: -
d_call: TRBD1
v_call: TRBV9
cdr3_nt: TGTGCCAGCAGCGTAGGTACAGGGGGCAGATACGAGCAGTACTTC
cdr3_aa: CASSVGTGGRYEQYF

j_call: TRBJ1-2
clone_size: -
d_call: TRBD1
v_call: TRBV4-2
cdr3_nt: TGTGCCAGCAGCGACAGGGACTATGGCTACACCTTC
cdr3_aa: CASSDRDYGYTF

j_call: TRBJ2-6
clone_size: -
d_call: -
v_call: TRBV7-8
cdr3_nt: TGTGCCAGCAGCTTAAGCGGGACAGGCTCCTCTGGGGCCAACGTCCTGACTTTC
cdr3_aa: CASSLSGTGSSGANVLTF

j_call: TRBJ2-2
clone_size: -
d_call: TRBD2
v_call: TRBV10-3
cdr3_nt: TGTGCAACCCGGGGGGGGGTAAAAAACACCGGGGAGCTGTTTTTT
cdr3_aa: CATRGGVKNTGELFF

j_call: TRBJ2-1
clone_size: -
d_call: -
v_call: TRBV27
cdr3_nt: TGTGCCAGCAGTTTTGTTGGCGGGGCCGAGAATGAGCAGTTCTTC
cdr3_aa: CASSFVGGAENEQFF

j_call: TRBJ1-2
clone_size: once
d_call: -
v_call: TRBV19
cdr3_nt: TGTGCCAGTAGTATAGGGACAACATCCTATGGCTACACCTTC
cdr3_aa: CASSIGTTSYGYTF

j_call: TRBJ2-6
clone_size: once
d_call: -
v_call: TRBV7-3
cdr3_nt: TGTGCCAGCAGCCCCACTACAGGGACAGGGGCCAACGTCCTGACTTTC
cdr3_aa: CASSPTTGTGANVLTF

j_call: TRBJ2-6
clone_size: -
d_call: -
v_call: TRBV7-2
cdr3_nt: TGTGCCAGCAGCGAGCGGTTTTCTGGGGCCAACGTCCTGACTTTC
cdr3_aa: CASSERFSGANVLTF

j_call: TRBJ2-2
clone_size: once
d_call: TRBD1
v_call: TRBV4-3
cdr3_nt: TGCGCCAGCAGCCATTCAATTGGACAGGGGTGGACCGGGGAGCTGTTTTTT
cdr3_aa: CASSHSIGQGWTGELFF

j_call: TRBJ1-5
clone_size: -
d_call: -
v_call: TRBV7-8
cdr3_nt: TGTGCCAGCAGCTTTCCAGGGGAAGGTCAGCCCCAGCATTTT
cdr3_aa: CASSFPGEGQPQHF

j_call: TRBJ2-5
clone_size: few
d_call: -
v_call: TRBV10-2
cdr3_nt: TGCGCCAGCAGTGCAGTACAAGAGACCCAGTACTTC
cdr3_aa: CASSAVQETQYF

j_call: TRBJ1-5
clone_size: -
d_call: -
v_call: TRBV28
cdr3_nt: TGTGCCAGCAGTTTGTCAGGGAGCAATCAGCCCCAGCATTTT
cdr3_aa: CASSLSGSNQPQHF

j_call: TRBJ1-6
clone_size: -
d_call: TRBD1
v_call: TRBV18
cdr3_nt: TGTGCCAGCTCACCCGCTATACAGGGGCCGAATTCACCCCTCCACTTT
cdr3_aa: CASSPAIQGPNSPLHF

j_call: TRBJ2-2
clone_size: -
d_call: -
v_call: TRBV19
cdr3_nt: TGTGCCACCTCCCTGGTGCGCACCGGGGAGCTGTTTTTT
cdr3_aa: CATSLVRTGELFF

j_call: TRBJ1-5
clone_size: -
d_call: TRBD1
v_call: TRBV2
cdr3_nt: TGTGCCAGCAGTACTCAGACAGGGACGCAGCCCCAGCATTTT
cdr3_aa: CASSTQTGTQPQHF

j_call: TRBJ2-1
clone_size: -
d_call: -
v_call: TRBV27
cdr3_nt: TGTGCCAGCAGTTTCAACAATGAGCAGTTCTTC
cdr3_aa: CASSFNNEQFF

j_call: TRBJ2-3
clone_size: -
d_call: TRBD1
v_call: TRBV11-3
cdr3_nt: TGTGCCAGCAGTTCAGGGGGCGCAGATACGCAGTATTTT
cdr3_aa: CASSSGGADTQYF

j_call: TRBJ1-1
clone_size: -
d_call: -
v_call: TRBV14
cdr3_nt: TGTGCCAGCAGCCAAGCTCCAGGGATTACTGAAGCTTTCTTT
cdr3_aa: CASSQAPGITEAFF

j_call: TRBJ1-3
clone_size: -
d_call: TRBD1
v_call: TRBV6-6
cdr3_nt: TGTGCCAGCAGTCCCCGGGACAGGGGGCGATTTGGAAACACCATATATTTT
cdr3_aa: CASSPRDRGRFGNTIYF

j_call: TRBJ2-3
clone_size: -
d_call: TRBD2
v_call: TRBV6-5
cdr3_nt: TGTGCCAGCAGGTTTAGCGGGATCACAGATACGCAGTATTTT
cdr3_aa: CASRFSGITDTQYF

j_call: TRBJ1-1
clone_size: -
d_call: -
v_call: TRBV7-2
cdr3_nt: TGTGCCAGCAGCTTAATTAGAGGGAACACTGAAGCTTTCTTT
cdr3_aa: CASSLIRGNTEAFF

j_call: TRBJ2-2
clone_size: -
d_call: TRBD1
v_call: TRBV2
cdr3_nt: TGTGCCAGCAGTGATAGGACAGGGAGCCCCGGGGAGCTGTTTTTT
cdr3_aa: CASSDRTGSPGELFF

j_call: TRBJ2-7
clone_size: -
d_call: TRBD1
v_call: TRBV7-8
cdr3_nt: TGTGCCAGCAGTTATCAGGGGGCGGACGGGCAGTACTTC
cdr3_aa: CASSYQGADGQYF

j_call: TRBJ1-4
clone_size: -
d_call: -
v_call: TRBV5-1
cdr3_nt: TGCGCCAGCAGCCCGGTCAGGTCAACTAATGAAAAACTGTTTTTT
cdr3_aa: CASSPVRSTNEKLFF

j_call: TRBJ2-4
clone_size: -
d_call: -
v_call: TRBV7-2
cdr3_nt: TGTGCCAGCAGCTCTCGACGGACAGAAACCCTAAACATTCAGTACTTC
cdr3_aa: CASSSRRTETLNIQYF

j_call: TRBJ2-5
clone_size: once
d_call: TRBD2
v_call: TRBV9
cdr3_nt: TGTGCCAGCAGCGTAGCGAGCGGGGGGTCTTTTGAGACCCAGTACTTC
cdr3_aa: CASSVASGGSFETQYF

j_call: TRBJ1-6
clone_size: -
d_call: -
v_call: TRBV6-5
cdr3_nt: TGTGCCAGCAGTTACGGGACCGGGAGCTCACCCCTCCACTTT
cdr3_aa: CASSYGTGSSPLHF

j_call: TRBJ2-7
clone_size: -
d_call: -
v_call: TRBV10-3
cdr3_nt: TGTGCCATCAGTGGCGGGCGGACGAGCTCCTACGAGCAGTACTTC
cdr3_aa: CAISGGRTSSYEQYF

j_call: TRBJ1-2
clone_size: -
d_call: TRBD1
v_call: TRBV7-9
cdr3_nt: TGTGCCAGCAGCTCTGGACAGGGGTTTGGCTACACCTTC
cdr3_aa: CASSSGQGFGYTF

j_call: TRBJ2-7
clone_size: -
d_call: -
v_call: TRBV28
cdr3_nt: TGTGCCAGCCTAGACAGGACCTTGAAGCAGTACTTC
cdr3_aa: CASLDRTLKQYF

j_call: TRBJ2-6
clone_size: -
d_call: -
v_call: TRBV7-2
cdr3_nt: TGTGCCAGCAGCTTAGGTGTAGGGGCCCCTGGGGCCAACGTCCTGACTTTC
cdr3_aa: CASSLGVGAPGANVLTF

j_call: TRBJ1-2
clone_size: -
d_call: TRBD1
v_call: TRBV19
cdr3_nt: TGTGCCAGTAGAGGGACAGCCTTCTATGGCTACACCTTC
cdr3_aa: CASRGTAFYGYTF

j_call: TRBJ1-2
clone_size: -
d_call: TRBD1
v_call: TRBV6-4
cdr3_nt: TGTGCCAGCAGTGAACAGGGGAATGGCTACACCTTC
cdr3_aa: CASSEQGNGYTF

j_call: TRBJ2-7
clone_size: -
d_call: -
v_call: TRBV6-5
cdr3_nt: TGTGCCAGCAGTTACTCGTTTCAGGCAGTGACCTACGAGCAGTACTTC
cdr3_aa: CASSYSFQAVTYEQYF